The sequence of this T cell receptor (beta chain) was determined in a study of blood T cell repertoires in COVID-19. Per the study methods: For nucleated cells, counts were estimated from reference gene primer amplification. Produced via immunoSEQ multiplex PCR; TCRdb's table is partial and in-frame only. Clone size and V and J calls were adopted from that table, with D and trimming inferred from the DNA. The data contain a few hundred thousand clones, 86% of them singletons. V gave up 3 bases and J gave up 2 bases, with 8 bases separating them. The CDR3 has 13 amino acids. Per the germline V gene, CDR1 is SQVTM and CDR2 is ANQGSEA.

Sequencing was carried out using peripheral blood. This sequence joins TRBV29-1 and TRBJ1-3; possible D gene TRBD1, 5 bases. This sequence originates from a man older than 75 with acute or convalescent COVID-19. For the CDR3, the DNA is TGCAGCGTTGAGGCAGGGACTGGAAACACCATATATTTT. The encoded protein is CSVEAGTGNTIYF.